This TCR beta chain appears in the sequencing data of a study of Graves' ophthalmopathy and Graves' hyperthyroidism. PBMCs stemmed from roughly 9.4 ml of fresh peripheral blood. On this clonotype itself: One junction end does not reproduce the germline sequence, and a read error may be involved.

The CDR3 covers 13 residues. The germline gives CDR1 SGHRS, CDR2 YFSETQ. Beta-chain TCR CDR3 regions were amplified from RNA transcripts. The first round was an RT-PCR with HTBI primers, and the second round was a multiplex PCR. A single record per CDR3 protein comes from TCRdb applying MiXCR to the multiplex PCR reads. Here the sample spans hundreds of thousands of distinct CDR3 sequences, about 46% being singletons. The V and J genes are TRBV5-1 and TRBJ2-3; D is uncertain. The clonotype was recovered from an adult man with Graves' ophthalmopathy. The material sequenced was peripheral blood. This CDR3 reads CASSLAVGDTQYF. CDR3 coding DNA: TGTGCCAGCAGCTTGGCCGTGGGAGATACGCAGTATTTT.